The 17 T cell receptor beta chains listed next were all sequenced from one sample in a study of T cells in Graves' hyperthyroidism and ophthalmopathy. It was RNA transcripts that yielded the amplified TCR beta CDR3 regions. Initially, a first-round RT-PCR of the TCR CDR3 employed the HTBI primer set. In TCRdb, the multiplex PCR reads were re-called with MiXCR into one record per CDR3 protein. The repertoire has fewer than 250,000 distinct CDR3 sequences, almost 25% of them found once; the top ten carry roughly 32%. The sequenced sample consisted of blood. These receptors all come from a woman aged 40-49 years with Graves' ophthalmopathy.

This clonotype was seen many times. The CDR3 protein is CAISGRQGNGELFF. CDR3 in DNA: TGTGCCATCAGTGGAAGACAGGGCAACGGGGAGCTGTTTTTT. The chain links TRBV10-3 to TRBJ2-2; 7 nucleotides match TRBD1. The V and J ends lost 4 bases and 7 bases, in that order; junction bases with no gene match: 6. The germline gives CDR1 ENHRY, CDR2 SYGVKD. The CDR3 sequence is 14 residues long.

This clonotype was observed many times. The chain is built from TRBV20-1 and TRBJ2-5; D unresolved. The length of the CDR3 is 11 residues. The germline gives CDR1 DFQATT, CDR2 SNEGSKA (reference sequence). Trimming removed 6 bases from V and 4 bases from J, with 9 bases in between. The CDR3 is CSALIPETQYF. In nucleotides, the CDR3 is TGCAGTGCCCTTATCCCAGAGACCCAGTACTTC.

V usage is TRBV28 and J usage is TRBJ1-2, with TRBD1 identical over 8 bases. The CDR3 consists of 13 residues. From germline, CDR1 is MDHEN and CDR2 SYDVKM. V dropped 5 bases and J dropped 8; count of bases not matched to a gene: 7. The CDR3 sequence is CASSPGQGLGYTF. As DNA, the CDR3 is TGTGCCAGCAGTCCCGGACAGGGACTGGGCTACACCTTC.

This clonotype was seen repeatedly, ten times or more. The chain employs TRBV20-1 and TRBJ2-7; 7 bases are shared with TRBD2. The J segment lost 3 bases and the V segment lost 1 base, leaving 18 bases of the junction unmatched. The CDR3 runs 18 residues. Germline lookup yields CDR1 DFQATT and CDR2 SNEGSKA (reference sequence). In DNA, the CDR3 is TGCAGTGCTAGAGGCGGACTAGAAAGGAAAGGCCTACTCTACGAGCAGTACTTC. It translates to CSARGGLERKGLLYEQYF.

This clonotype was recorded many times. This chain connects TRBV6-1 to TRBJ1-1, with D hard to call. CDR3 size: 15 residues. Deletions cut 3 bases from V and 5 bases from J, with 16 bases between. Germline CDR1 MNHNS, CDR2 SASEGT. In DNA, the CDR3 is TGTGCCAGCAGTGACCCTCTCCAAATCGGAACTGAAGCTTTCTTT. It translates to CASSDPLQIGTEAFF.

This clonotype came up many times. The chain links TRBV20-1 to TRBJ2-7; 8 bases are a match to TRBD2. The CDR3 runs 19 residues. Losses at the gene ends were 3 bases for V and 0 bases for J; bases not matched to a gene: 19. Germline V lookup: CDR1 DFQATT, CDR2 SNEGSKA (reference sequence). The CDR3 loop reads CSASPDSPVFSGSSYEQYF. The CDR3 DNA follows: TGCAGTGCTAGCCCGGACAGCCCCGTCTTCAGCGGGAGCTCCTACGAGCAGTACTTC.

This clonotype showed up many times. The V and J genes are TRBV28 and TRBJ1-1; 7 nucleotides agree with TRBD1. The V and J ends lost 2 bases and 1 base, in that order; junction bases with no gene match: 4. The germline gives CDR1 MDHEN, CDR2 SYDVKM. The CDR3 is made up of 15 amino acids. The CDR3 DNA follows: TGTGCCAGCAGTTTAGCGGGACAGCCGAACACTGAAGCTTTCTTT. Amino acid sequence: CASSLAGQPNTEAFF.

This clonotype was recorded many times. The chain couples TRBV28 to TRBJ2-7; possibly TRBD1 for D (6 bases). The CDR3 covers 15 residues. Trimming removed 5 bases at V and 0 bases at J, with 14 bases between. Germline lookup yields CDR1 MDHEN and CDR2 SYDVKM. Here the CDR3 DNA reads TGTGCCAGCAGTATCCAGGGGATGAGCTCCTACGAGCAGTACTTC. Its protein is CASSIQGMSSYEQYF.

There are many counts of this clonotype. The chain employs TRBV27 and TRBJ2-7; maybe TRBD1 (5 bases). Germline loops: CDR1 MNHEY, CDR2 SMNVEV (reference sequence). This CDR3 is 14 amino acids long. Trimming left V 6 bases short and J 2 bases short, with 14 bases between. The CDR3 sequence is CASSPAGKTYEQYF. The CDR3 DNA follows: TGTGCCAGCAGCCCCGCAGGGAAGACCTACGAGCAGTACTTC.

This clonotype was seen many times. The CDR3 reads CASRLGHQMNTEAFF. DNA of the CDR3: TGTGCCAGCAGGTTGGGACACCAGATGAACACTGAAGCTTTCTTT. The chain couples TRBV12-3 or TRBV12-4 to TRBJ1-1, with a tentative D call TRBD1 (6 bases). V lost 6 bases to trimming and J lost 0 bases, with 14 bases between them. The CDR3 has 15 residues.

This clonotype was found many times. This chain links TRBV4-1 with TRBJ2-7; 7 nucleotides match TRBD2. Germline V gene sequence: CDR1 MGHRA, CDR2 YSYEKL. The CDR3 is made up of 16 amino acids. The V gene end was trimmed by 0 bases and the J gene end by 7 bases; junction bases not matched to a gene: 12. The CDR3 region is CASSQEGWGGRNEQYF. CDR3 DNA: TGCGCCAGCAGCCAAGAAGGCTGGGGCGGGAGAAATGAGCAGTACTTC.

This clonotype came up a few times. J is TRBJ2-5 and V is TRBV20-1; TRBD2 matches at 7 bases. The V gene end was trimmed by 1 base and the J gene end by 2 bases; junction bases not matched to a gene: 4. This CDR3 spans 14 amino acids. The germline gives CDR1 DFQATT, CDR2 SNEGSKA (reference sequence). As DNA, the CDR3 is TGCAGTGCTAGAGTCGCGGGGGAACAAGAGACCCAGTACTTC. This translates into CSARVAGEQETQYF.

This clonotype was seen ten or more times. In DNA, the CDR3 is TGCAGTGCTAATCCCGTCCAGCGGGAGAAGCCCCACGAGCAGTACTTC. Protein product: CSANPVQREKPHEQYF. V usage is TRBV20-1 and J usage is TRBJ2-7; 8 bases align to TRBD2. CDR1 is DFQATT and CDR2 is SNEGSKA in the germline V gene (reference sequence). The CDR3 runs 16 residues. V lost 4 bases, J lost 5 bases, and 16 bases stayed unmatched.

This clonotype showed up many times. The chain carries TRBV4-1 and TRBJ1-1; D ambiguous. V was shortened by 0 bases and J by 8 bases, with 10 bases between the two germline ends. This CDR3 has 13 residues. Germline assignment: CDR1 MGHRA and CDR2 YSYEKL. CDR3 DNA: TGCGCCAGCAGCCAAGACTTTAAAGACGAAGCTTTCTTT. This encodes CASSQDFKDEAFF.

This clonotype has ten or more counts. CDR3 nucleotides: TGTGCCAGCAGCCGGACTAGTAGGGGTCTGTTTCACGAGCAGTACTTC. Translated, it gives CASSRTSRGLFHEQYF. The chain couples TRBV7-8 to TRBJ2-7; 7 bases match TRBD2. Per germline, CDR1 SGHVS and CDR2 FQNEAQ. The CDR3 is 16 residues long. The V gene end was trimmed by 5 bases and the J gene end by 5 bases; junction bases not matched to a gene: 15.

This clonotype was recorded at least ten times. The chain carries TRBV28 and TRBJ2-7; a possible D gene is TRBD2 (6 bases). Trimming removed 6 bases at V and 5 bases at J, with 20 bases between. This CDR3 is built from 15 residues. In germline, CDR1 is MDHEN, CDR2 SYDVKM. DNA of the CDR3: TGTGCCAGCAGAAAGTACCGGGACGGGGGTCACGAGCAGTACTTC. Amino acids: CASRKYRDGGHEQYF.

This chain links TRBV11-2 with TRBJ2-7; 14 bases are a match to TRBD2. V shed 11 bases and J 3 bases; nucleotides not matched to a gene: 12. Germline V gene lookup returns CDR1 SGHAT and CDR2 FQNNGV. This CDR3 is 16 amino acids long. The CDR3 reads CAWSAPGLAGVYEQYF. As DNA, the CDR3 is TGTGCCTGGAGTGCGCCGGGACTAGCGGGAGTCTACGAGCAGTACTTC. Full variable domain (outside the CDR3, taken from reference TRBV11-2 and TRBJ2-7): EAGVAQSPRYKIIEKRQSVAFWCNPISGHATLYWYQQILGQGPKLLIQFQNNGVVDDSQLPKDRFSAERLKGVDSTLKIQPAKLEDSAVYLCAWSAPGLAGVYEQYFGPGTRLTVT.